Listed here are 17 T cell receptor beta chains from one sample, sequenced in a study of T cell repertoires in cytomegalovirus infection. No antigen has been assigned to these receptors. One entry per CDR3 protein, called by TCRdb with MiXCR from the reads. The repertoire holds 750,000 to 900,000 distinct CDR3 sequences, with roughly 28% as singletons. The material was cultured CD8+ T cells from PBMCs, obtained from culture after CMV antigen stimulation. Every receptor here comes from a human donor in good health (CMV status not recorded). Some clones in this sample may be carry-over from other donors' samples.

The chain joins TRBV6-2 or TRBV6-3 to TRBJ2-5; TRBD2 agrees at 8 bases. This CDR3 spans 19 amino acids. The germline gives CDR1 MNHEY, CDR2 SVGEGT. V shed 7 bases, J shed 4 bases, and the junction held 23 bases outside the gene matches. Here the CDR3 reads CASTTGQRGPVVSRETQYF. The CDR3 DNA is TGTGCCAGCACCACAGGGCAGCGGGGGCCTGTTGTAAGCAGAGAGACCCAGTACTTC.

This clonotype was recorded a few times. DNA for the CDR3: TGCGCCAGCATAACAGAGTACAATGAGCAGTTCTTC. This gives the protein CASITEYNEQFF. V gene TRBV10-2 combines with J gene TRBJ2-1; unclear D gene. Germline lookup yields CDR1 WSHSY and CDR2 SAAADI. CDR3 size: 12 residues. V lost 7 bases and J 4 bases, leaving 8 bases between the germline ends.

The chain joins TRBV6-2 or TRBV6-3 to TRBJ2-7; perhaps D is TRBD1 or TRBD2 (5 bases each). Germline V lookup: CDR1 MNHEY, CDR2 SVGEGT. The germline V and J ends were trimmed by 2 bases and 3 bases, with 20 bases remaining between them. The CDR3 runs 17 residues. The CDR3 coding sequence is TGTGCCAGCAGTTACAGTGGTCGAATAGGGGACCTCTACGAGCAGTACGTC. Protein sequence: CASSYSGRIGDLYEQYV.

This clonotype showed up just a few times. CDR3 sequence (DNA): TGCAGCGTCGCGGACAGGGAAGGCTACACCTTC. This gives the protein CSVADREGYTF. The rearrangement joins TRBV29-1 to TRBJ1-2; 8 bases agree with TRBD1. This CDR3 region has 11 residues. CDR1 is SQVTM, CDR2 ANQGSEA, per germline. The ends lost 6 bases at V and 8 bases at J; junction bases unmatched: 5.

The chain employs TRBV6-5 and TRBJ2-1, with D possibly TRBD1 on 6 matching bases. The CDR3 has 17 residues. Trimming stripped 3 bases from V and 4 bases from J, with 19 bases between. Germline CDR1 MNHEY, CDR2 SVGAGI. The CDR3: CASSYRDPGTHYNEQFF. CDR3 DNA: TGTGCCAGCAGTTATCGCGACCCCGGGACACATTACAATGAGCAGTTCTTC.

The CDR3 DNA sequence: TGTGCCAGCACCGCGGGGGGGATCAATGAGCAGTTCTTC. This codes for CASTAGGINEQFF. V usage is TRBV28 and J usage is TRBJ2-1, with 9 bases that match TRBD2. Trimming at V came to 7 bases and at J to 6 bases, leaving 4 bases not matched to a gene. This CDR3 is 13 amino acids long. In germline, CDR1 is MDHEN, CDR2 SYDVKM.

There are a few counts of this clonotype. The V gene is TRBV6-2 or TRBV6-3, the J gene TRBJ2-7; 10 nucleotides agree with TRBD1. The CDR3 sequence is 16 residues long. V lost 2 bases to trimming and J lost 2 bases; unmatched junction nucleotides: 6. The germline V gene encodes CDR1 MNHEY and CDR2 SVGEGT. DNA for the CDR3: TGTGCCAGCAGTTACACGAGGACAGGGGGTACCTACGAGCAGTACGTC. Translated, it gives CASSYTRTGGTYEQYV.

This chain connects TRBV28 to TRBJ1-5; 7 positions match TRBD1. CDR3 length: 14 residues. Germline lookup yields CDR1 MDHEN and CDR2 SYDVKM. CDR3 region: CVSIETGNNQPQHF. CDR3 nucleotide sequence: TGTGTATCTATAGAGACAGGGAACAATCAGCCCCAGCATTTT.

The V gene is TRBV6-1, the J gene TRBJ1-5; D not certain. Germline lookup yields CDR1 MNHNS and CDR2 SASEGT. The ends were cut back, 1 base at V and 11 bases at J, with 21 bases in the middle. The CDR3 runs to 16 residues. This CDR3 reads CASSEEDKVSLDSQHF. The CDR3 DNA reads TGTGCCAGCAGTGAAGAGGATAAAGTAAGCCTGGACTCCCAGCATTTT.

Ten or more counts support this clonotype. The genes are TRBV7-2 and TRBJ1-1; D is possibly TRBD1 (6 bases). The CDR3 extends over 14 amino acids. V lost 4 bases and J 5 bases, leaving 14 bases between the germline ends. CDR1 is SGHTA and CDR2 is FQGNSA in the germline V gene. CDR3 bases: TGTGCCAGCAGCTCAGGGGACACGTGGACTGAAGCTTTCTTT. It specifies CASSSGDTWTEAFF.

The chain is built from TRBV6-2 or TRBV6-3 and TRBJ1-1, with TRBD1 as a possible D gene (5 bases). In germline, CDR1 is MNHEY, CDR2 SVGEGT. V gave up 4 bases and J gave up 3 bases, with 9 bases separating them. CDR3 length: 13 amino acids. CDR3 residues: CASSWQGYTEAFF. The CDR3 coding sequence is TGTGCCAGCAGTTGGCAGGGCTACACTGAAGCTTTCTTT.

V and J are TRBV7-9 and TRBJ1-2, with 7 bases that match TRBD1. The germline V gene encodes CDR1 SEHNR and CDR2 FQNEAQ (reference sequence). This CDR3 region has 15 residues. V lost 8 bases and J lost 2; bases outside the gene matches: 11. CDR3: CASVTSGGTNYGYTF. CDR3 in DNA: TGTGCCAGCGTCACCTCAGGGGGTACCAACTATGGCTACACCTTC.

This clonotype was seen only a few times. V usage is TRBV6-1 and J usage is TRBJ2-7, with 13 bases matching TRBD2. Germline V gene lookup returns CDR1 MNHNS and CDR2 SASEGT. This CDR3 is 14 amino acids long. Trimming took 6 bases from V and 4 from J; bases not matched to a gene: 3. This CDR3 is CASRTSGGPYEQYF. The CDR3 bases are TGTGCCAGCAGGACTAGCGGGGGGCCTTACGAGCAGTACTTC.

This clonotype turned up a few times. The CDR3 sequence is CASSYGGGLDEQYF. CDR3 in DNA: TGTGCCAGCAGTTACGGAGGGGGCCTCGACGAGCAGTACTTC. The chain couples TRBV6-5 to TRBJ2-7; tentative D call: TRBD1 (7 bases). The CDR3 runs to 14 residues. The germline V and J ends were trimmed by 2 bases and 5 bases, with 13 bases remaining between them. Germline V lookup: CDR1 MNHEY, CDR2 SVGAGI.

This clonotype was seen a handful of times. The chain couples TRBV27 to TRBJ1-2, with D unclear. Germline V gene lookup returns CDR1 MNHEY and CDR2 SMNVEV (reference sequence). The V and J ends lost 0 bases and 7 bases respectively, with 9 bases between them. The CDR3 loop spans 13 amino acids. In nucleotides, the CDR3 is TGTGCCAGCAGTTTATCGTGGGCGGGTGGCTACACCTTC. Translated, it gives CASSLSWAGGYTF.

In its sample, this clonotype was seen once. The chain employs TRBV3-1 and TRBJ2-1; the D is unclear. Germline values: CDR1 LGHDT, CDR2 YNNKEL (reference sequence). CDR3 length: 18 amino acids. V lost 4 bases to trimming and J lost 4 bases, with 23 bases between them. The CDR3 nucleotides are TGTGCCAGCAGCCTGGGTTGGGATGCGTTTCAAAGATACAATGAGCAGTTCTTC. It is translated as CASSLGWDAFQRYNEQFF.

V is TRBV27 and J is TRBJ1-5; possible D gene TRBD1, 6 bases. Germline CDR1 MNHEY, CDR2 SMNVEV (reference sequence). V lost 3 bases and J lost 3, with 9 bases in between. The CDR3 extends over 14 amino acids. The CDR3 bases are TGTGCCAGCAGTTTCGCAGGGGACAATCAGCCCCAGCATTTT. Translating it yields CASSFAGDNQPQHF.